This passage covers 22 T cell receptor beta chains from one sample sequenced in a study of cytomegalovirus exposure and HLA in healthy donors. It was with 60 Vbeta and 13 Jbeta primers that the PCR ran. The assay was immunoSEQ multiplex PCR, and TCRdb's table has in-frame clones only and misses some. The sample consists of 200,000 or so clones, about 80% of them appearing once. What was sequenced was PBMCs. The receptors originated from a woman aged 45-65 years in good health and CMV-seropositive.

The gene calls are TRBV2 and TRBJ1-4, with 7 bases lining up with TRBD1. CDR1 and CDR2 (germline): SNHLY, FYNNEI. V gave up 7 bases and J gave up 8 bases; unmatched junction bases: 10. The CDR3 spans 14 residues. The CDR3 region has the DNA TGTGCCAGCAACTTTGCAGGGGGACGAGAAAAACTGTTTTTT. Translated, it gives CASNFAGGREKLFF.

The rearrangement joins TRBV6-1 to TRBJ2-1, with 7 bases identical to TRBD2. Germline-derived CDR1 and CDR2 are MNHNS and SASEGT. The CDR3 length is 15 residues. V was clipped by 7 bases and J by 6 bases; unmatched bases: 12. CDR3 DNA sequence: TGTGCCAGCATGGGAAGGGGAGGGTTTGGCAATGAGCAGTTCTTC. Protein product: CASMGRGGFGNEQFF.

The V and J genes are TRBV10-1 and TRBJ2-3; 13 positions agree with TRBD2. Germline V gene data show CDR1 as WNHNN and CDR2 as SYGVQD (reference sequence). V was pared by 6 bases and J by 5 bases, with 17 bases of the junction left unmatched. This CDR3 contains 19 residues. The DNA for the CDR3 is TGCGCCAGCAGGGCAACCACTAGCGGGGGGGTGGGGGTCGAAGATACGCAGTATTTT. This sequence encodes CASRATTSGGVGVEDTQYF.

The chain links TRBV7-9 to TRBJ2-7, with TRBD1 matching 11 bases. Losses at the gene ends were 1 base for V and 6 bases for J; bases not matched to a gene: 5. Germline V CDR1 and CDR2: SEHNR, FQNEAQ (reference sequence). The CDR3 spans 15 residues. The DNA of the CDR3 is TGTGCCAGCAGCTTAGGAGGACAGGGGGCATTCGAGCAGTACTTC. It is translated as CASSLGGQGAFEQYF.

This clone was seen only once. The V and J genes are TRBV5-1 and TRBJ1-4, with 9 nucleotides matching TRBD1. This CDR3 has 15 amino acids. With V trimmed by 0 bases and J by 8 bases, 5 bases remained unmatched. Germline V gene lookup returns CDR1 SGHRS and CDR2 YFSETQ. CDR3 residues: CASSLAGTGSEKLFF. As DNA, the CDR3 is TGCGCCAGCAGCTTGGCCGGGACAGGGAGCGAAAAACTGTTTTTT. Together with reference TRBV5-1 and TRBJ1-4, the CDR3 gives the full variable domain: KAGVTQTPRYLIKTRGQQVTLSCSPISGHRSVSWYQQTPGQGLQFLFEYFSETQRNKGNFPGRFSGRQFSNSRSEMNVSTLELGDSALYLCASSLAGTGSEKLFFGSGTQLSVL.

This sequence joins TRBV6-5 and TRBJ2-7; 7 nucleotides agree with TRBD1. CDR1 and CDR2 (germline): MNHEY, SVGAGI. Losses at the gene ends were 5 bases for V and 6 bases for J; bases not matched to a gene: 7. The CDR3 sequence is 13 residues long. In DNA form, the CDR3 reads TGTGCCAGCAGTGAAGACAGGGTCCCCGAGCAGTACTTC. It translates to CASSEDRVPEQYF.

In this sample, this clone turned up once. The chain uses TRBV12-5 and TRBJ2-7; the D gene is possibly TRBD1 (5 bases). In germline, CDR1 is LGHNT, CDR2 FRNRAP. This CDR3 region has 14 residues. Trimming stripped 4 bases from V and 3 bases from J, with 13 bases between. CDR3 nucleotide sequence: TGTGCTAGTGGTTGGGTTGACAGAGTCTACGAGCAGTACTTC. Translation gives CASGWVDRVYEQYF.

J is TRBJ2-3 and V is TRBV7-9; D uncertain. The length of the CDR3 is 14 residues. Germline V lookup: CDR1 SEHNR, CDR2 FQNEAQ (reference sequence). V lost 2 bases, J lost 4 bases, and 10 bases lay in between. CDR3 region: CASSLSLRADTQYF. DNA for the CDR3: TGTGCCAGCAGCTTATCCCTCCGGGCAGATACGCAGTATTTT.

The chain has TRBV15 and TRBJ2-3; 7 positions agree with TRBD2. Germline CDR1 and CDR2: LNHNV and YYDKDF (reference sequence). V gave up 4 bases and J gave up 3 bases; unmatched junction bases: 4. The CDR3 covers 14 residues. This CDR3 reads CATSMRGWTDTQYF. The CDR3 nucleotides read TGTGCCACCAGCATGCGGGGGTGGACAGATACGCAGTATTTT.

The chain carries TRBV5-1 and TRBJ1-2; D might be TRBD1 (6 bases). The length of the CDR3 is 14 residues. CDR1 is SGHRS and CDR2 is YFSETQ in the germline V gene. Between the trimmed V and J ends, which lost 4 bases and 5 bases, there was a span of 15 bases. This CDR3 is CASSSKQGDYGYTF. CDR3 nucleotides: TGCGCCAGCAGCAGCAAACAGGGAGATTATGGCTACACCTTC. The variable domain in full, with the rest retrieved from reference TRBV5-1 and TRBJ1-2, is KAGVTQTPRYLIKTRGQQVTLSCSPISGHRSVSWYQQTPGQGLQFLFEYFSETQRNKGNFPGRFSGRQFSNSRSEMNVSTLELGDSALYLCASSSKQGDYGYTFGSGTRLTVV.

The genes are TRBV5-4 and TRBJ2-5; 8 nucleotides align to TRBD2. Germline V lookup: CDR1 SGHNT, CDR2 YYREEE (reference sequence). The CDR3 runs 14 residues. The ends lost 5 bases at V and 3 bases at J; junction bases unmatched: 6. The CDR3 loop reads CASRRTSLEETQYF. The CDR3 DNA sequence: TGTGCCAGCAGGCGGACTAGCCTGGAAGAGACCCAGTACTTC. Combining the CDR3 with reference TRBV5-4 and TRBJ2-5 gives the whole variable domain ETGVTQSPTHLIKTRGQQVTLRCSSQSGHNTVSWYQQALGQGPQFIFQYYREEENGRGNFPPRFSGLQFPNYSSELNVNALELDDSALYLCASRRTSLEETQYFGPGTRLLVL.

The gene calls are TRBV5-8 and TRBJ2-1; D not certain. CDR1 SGHTS and CDR2 YDEGEE come from the germline V gene. The CDR3 consists of 13 residues. Trimming shortened V by 0 bases and J by 4 bases, and 5 bases separated the two germline ends. CDR3 nucleotides: TGTGCCAGCAGCTTGGAGAGTTACAATGAGCAGTTCTTC. It translates to CASSLESYNEQFF.

This chain joins TRBV4-3 and TRBJ2-1; D perhaps matches TRBD2 (5 bases). Germline lookup yields CDR1 LGHNA and CDR2 YSLEER. Trimming took 1 base from V and 5 from J, leaving 12 bases between them. This CDR3 is 15 amino acids long. Here the CDR3 reads CASSQVSSPDNEQFF. CDR3 DNA sequence: TGCGCCAGCAGCCAAGTTTCTAGCCCTGACAATGAGCAGTTCTTC.

This sequence joins TRBV7-9 and TRBJ2-2; 12 bases are shared with TRBD2. Germline loops: CDR1 SEHNR, CDR2 FQNEAQ (reference sequence). The CDR3 contains 17 residues. Trimming took 6 bases from V and 0 from J; bases not matched to a gene: 5. As DNA, the CDR3 is TGTGCCAGCAGGCCGACTAGCGGGGGTACGAACACCGGGGAGCTGTTTTTT. Translated, it gives CASRPTSGGTNTGELFF.

This chain connects TRBV9 to TRBJ2-5; the D gene is possibly TRBD2 (6 bases). Germline V gene data show CDR1 as SGDLS and CDR2 as YYNGEE. This CDR3 region has 15 residues. The V end was cut by 0 bases, the J end by 5 bases, with 14 bases between. The CDR3, as DNA: TGTGCCAGCAGCGTAGAGGACTACTGGTTGGAGACCCAGTACTTC. Protein: CASSVEDYWLETQYF.

This CDR3 reads CASRTTGGTEAFF. The CDR3 nucleotides read TGTGCCAGCAGAACAACAGGGGGCACTGAAGCTTTCTTT. This chain connects TRBV27 to TRBJ1-1; 8 bases are shared with TRBD1. The V segment lost 6 bases and the J segment 4 bases; nucleotides outside the gene matches: 4. The CDR3 runs to 13 residues. In germline, CDR1 is MNHEY, CDR2 SMNVEV (reference sequence).

The gene calls are TRBV7-9 and TRBJ2-7; D call uncertain. The CDR3 length is 12 residues. Trimming removed 5 bases at V and 6 bases at J, with 11 bases between. Germline lookup yields CDR1 SEHNR and CDR2 FQNEAQ (reference sequence). The CDR3 nucleotides are TGTGCCAGCAGCCTCAAGAGTGGCGAGCAGTACTTC. Its protein is CASSLKSGEQYF.

The chain has TRBV6-5 and TRBJ2-1; 13 bases align to TRBD2. This CDR3 has 16 amino acids. Germline trimming cut 2 bases from V and 9 bases from J; bases unmatched to any gene: 7. CDR1 and CDR2 (germline): MNHEY, SVGAGI. CDR3 sequence (DNA): TGTGCCAGCAGTTACCAACTAGCGGGGGGGTATATTGAGCAGTTCTTC. Its translation is CASSYQLAGGYIEQFF.

The chain carries TRBV27 and TRBJ2-2; D possibly corresponds to TRBD2 (6 bases). This CDR3 has 15 residues. V lost 3 bases, J lost 5 bases, and 13 bases lay in between. Germline CDR1 reads MNHEY; CDR2 reads SMNVEV (reference sequence). As DNA, the CDR3 is TGTGCCAGCAGTTTCTTCCGGGGGATGACCGGGGAGCTGTTTTTT. Translating it yields CASSFFRGMTGELFF.

The V call is TRBV6-5, the J call TRBJ1-1; possible D gene TRBD1, 6 bases. There are 14 residues in the CDR3. V lost 6 bases to trimming and J lost 0 bases, with 11 bases between them. Germline V CDR1 and CDR2: MNHEY, SVGAGI. CDR3 coding DNA: TGTGCCAGCAGAGACCAGGGGATGAACACTGAAGCTTTCTTT. It encodes CASRDQGMNTEAFF.

Only one count was recorded for this clone. The chain has TRBV5-4 and TRBJ2-7; a possible D gene is TRBD2 (6 bases). The V and J ends lost 4 bases and 2 bases respectively, with 19 bases between them. This CDR3 is built from 16 residues. Germline V gene data show CDR1 as SGHNT and CDR2 as YYREEE (reference sequence). The CDR3 DNA reads as TGTGCCAGCAGCGACCCCAAGGGCGGGGCGGCCTACGAGCAGTACTTC. Translating gives CASSDPKGGAAYEQYF.

This clone was observed a few times. The chain links TRBV6-6 to TRBJ2-7, with a possible D match to TRBD2 (5 bases). V lost 2 bases and J lost 3, with 8 bases in between. The CDR3 loop spans 13 amino acids. Germline V gene data show CDR1 as MNHNY and CDR2 as SVGAGI (reference sequence). The CDR3 DNA reads as TGTGCCAGCAGTTACAAGGAGGACTACGAGCAGTACTTC. Amino acids: CASSYKEDYEQYF.